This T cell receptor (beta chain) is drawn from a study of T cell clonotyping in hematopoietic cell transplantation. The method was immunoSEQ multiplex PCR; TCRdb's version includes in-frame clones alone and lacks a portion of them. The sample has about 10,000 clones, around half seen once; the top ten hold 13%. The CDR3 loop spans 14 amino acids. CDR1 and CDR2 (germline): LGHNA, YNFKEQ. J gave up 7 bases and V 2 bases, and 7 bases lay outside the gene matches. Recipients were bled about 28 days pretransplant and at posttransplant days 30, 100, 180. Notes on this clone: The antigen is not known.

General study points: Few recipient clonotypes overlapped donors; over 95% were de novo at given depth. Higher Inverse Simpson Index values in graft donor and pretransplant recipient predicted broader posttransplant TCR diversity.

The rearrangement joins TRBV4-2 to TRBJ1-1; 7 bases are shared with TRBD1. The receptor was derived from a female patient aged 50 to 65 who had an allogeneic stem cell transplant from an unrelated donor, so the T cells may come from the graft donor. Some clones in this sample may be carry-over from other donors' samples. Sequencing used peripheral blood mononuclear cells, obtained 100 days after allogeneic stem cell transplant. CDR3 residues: CASSQSGQRGEAFF. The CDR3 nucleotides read TGTGCCAGCAGCCAATCGGGACAGAGAGGTGAAGCTTTCTTT.